These 5 T cell receptor beta chains were sequenced from one sample in a study of human T cells and chemical hapten exposure. Time point: patch test 1, 2 weeks after DPC sensitization. As for treatment: therapeutic diphenylcyclopropenone sensitization with weekly scalp DPC. TCRdb re-called the RACE reads with MiXCR, one entry per CDR3 protein. The profile shows about 340,000 distinct CDR3 sequences, under 9% of them singletons. Sequencing used whole blood, obtained in connection with sensitization to the hapten diphenylcyclopropenone (DPC). The receptors derive from a young woman with alopecia areata. Some clones in this sample may be carry-over from other donors' samples.

This clonotype was observed a handful of times. The V and J genes are TRBV6-2 or TRBV6-3 and TRBJ2-7; D is ambiguous. V was clipped by 8 bases and J by 3 bases, with 14 bases between them. Germline lookup yields CDR1 MNHEY and CDR2 SVGEGT. This CDR3 is 13 amino acids long. The CDR3 is CASGLGEGYEQYF. The CDR3 bases are TGTGCCAGCGGCTTGGGCGAAGGCTACGAGCAGTACTTC.

The chain combines TRBV20-1 with TRBJ1-6; D gene uncertain. V was shortened by 0 bases and J by 7 bases, with 13 bases between the two germline ends. The CDR3 extends over 15 amino acids. Per the germline V gene, CDR1 is DFQATT and CDR2 is SNEGSKA (reference sequence). The CDR3 coding sequence is TGCAGTGCTAGAGATGAGGAGGCTGGGAATTCACCCCTCCACTTT. It is translated as CSARDEEAGNSPLHF.

At least ten counts were recorded for this clonotype. V and J are TRBV12-3 or TRBV12-4 and TRBJ1-6; D possibly corresponds to TRBD1 (5 bases). V lost 3 bases and J 2 bases, leaving 8 bases between the germline ends. The CDR3 length is 15 residues. The chain's CDR3 is CASSLRGTYNSPLHF. The CDR3 DNA sequence: TGTGCCAGCAGTTTGAGGGGCACCTATAATTCACCCCTCCACTTT.

The chain links TRBV7-6 to TRBJ1-5; weak D call: TRBD1 (5 bases). CDR1 SGHVS and CDR2 FNYEAQ come from the germline V gene. Trimming shortened V by 4 bases and J by 6 bases, and 13 bases separated the two germline ends. The length of the CDR3 is 14 residues. DNA of the CDR3: TGTGCCAGCAGCTCGGCGGGGGAGTCTCAGCCCCAGCATTTT. It encodes CASSSAGESQPQHF.

This clonotype showed up just a few times. This chain links TRBV5-6 with TRBJ1-2, with D perhaps matching TRBD1 (5 bases). CDR1 and CDR2 (germline): SGHDT, YYEEEE. The CDR3 spans 13 residues. V dropped 3 bases and J dropped 4 bases, with 10 bases sitting between them. CDR3 sequence: CASSSGPLYGYTF. The CDR3 DNA reads TGTGCCAGCAGCTCGGGGCCTCTCTATGGCTACACCTTC.